This T cell receptor beta chain was sequenced for a study of STAT5B mutations in CD4+ large granular lymphocyte leukemia. Overall study results and limits: No patients shared main leukemic clonotypes, though about 24% appeared at low frequency elsewhere.

Of note for this clone: No antigen is known for it.

The protocol was immunoSEQ multiplex PCR, while the TCRdb copy is restricted to in-frame clones and leaves out a portion. Counted here are roughly 34,000 clones, 75% to 85% occurring once; the ten biggest clones make up 3.5% to 5%. The clonotype was recovered from a human donor in good health. Sample: CD4+ T cells from blood buffy coats.

In DNA form, the CDR3 reads TGTGCCAGCAGTTATCGACTAACCCCCTACGAGCAGTACTTC. This sequence encodes CASSYRLTPYEQYF. The rearrangement joins TRBV6-6 to TRBJ2-7; weak D call: TRBD2 (5 bases). The germline V gene has CDR1 MNHNY and CDR2 SVGAGI (reference sequence). V was shortened by 3 bases and J by 2 bases, with 11 bases between the two germline ends. CDR3 length: 14 residues.